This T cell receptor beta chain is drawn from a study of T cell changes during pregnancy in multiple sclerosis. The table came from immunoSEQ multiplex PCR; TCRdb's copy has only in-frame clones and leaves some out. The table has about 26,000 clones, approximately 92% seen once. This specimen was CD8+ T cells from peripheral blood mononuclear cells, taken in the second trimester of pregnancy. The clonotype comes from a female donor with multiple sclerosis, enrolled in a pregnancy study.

CDR3 in DNA: TGTGCCAGCAGCACTTACAGGGGGGACAATCAGCCCCAGCATTTT. Translation gives CASSTYRGDNQPQHF. This chain uses TRBV21-1 with TRBJ1-5; TRBD1 is the table's D call, not checked against the DNA. TRBV21-1 represents a pseudogene. The CDR3 spans 15 residues.